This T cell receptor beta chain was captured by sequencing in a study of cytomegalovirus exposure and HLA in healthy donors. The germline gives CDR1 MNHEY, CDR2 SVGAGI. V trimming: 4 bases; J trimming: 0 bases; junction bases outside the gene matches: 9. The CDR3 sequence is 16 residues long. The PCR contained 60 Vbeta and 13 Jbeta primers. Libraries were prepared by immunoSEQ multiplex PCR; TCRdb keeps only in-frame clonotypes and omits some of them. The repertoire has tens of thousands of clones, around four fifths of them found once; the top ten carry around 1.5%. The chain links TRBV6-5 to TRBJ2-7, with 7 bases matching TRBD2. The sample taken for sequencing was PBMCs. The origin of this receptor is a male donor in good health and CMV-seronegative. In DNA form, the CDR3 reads TGTGCCAGCAGTTCGACTAGCACTGCTACCTCCTACGAGCAGTACTTC. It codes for CASSSTSTATSYEQYF.